This T cell receptor (beta chain) came from a study of blood T cell repertoires in COVID-19. Across the study: Researchers got acute and convalescent COVID-19 samples from the United States, Italy and Spain. PBMCs, B-cell-depleted T cells, or T cells were the source of the cDNA or gDNA that made up the material.

In the original processing: Amplification of reference gene primers provided the estimated nucleated cell counts. Using immunoSEQ multiplex PCR, the repertoire was profiled, and TCRdb retains in-frame clones only, with some absent. The V and J calls and clone size come from that table; D and trimming were worked out from the DNA. The sample gives 250,000 to 300,000 clones, about 86% of which show up once; roughly 2.9% is in the top ten. This CDR3 comprises 13 residues. After removal of 7 bases from V and 7 bases from J, the junction contained 3 bases not matched to a gene. Germline lookup yields CDR1 LNHDA and CDR2 SQIVND (reference sequence).

V usage is TRBV19 and J usage is TRBJ1-6; 8 nucleotides align to TRBD1. The clonotype originates from a woman in her sixties with active or convalescent COVID-19. The sequencing input was peripheral blood. For the CDR3, the DNA is TGTGCCAGTAAAGGGACAGGAAATTCACCCCTCCACTTT. Translating it yields CASKGTGNSPLHF. Complete variable domain (other parts from reference TRBV19 and TRBJ1-6): DGGITQSPKYLFRKEGQNVTLSCEQNLNHDAMYWYRQDPGQGLRLIYYSQIVNDFQKGDIAEGYSVSREKKESFPLTVTSAQKNPTAFYLCASKGTGNSPLHFGNGTRLTVT.